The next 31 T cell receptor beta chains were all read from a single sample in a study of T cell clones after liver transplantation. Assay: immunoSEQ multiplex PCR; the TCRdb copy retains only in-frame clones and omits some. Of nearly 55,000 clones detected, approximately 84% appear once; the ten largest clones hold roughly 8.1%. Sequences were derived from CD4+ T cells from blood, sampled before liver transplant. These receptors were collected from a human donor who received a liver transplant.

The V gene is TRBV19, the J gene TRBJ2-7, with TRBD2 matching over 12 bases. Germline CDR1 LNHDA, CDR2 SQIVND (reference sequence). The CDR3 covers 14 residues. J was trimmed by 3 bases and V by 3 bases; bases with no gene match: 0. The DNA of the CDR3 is TGTGCCAGTAGTATGGGACTAGCGGGCTACGAGCAGTACTTC. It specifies CASSMGLAGYEQYF.

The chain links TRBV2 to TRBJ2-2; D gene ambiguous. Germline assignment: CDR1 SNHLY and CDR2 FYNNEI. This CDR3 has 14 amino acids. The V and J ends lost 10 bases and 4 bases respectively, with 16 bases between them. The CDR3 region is CATRLQAGTGELFF. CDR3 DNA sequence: TGTGCCACCCGACTTCAGGCTGGCACCGGGGAGCTGTTTTTT.

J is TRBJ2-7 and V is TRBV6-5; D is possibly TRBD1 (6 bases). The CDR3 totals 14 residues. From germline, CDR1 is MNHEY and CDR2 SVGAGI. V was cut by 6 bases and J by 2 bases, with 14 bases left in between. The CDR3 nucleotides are TGTGCCAGCAGCCAATACAGGGCAACCTACGAGCAGTACTTC. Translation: CASSQYRATYEQYF.

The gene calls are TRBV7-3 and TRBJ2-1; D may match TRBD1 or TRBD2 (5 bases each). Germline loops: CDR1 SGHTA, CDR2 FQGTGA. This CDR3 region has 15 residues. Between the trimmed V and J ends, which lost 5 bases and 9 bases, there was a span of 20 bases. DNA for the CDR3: TGTGCCAGCAGCCTTCGGGACGCCCCCCCCGGTGAGCAGTTCTTC. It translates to CASSLRDAPPGEQFF.

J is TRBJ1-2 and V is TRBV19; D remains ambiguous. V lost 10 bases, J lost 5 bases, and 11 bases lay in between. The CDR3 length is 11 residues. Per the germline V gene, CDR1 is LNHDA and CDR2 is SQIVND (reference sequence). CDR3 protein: CATREGYGYTF. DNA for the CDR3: TGTGCCACGAGGGAAGGGTATGGCTACACCTTC.

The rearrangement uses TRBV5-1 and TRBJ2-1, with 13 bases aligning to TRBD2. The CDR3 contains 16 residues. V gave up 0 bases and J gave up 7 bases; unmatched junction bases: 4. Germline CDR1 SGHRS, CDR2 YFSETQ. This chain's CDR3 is CASSLVLAGGLNEQFF. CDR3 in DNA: TGCGCCAGCAGCTTGGTACTAGCGGGAGGGCTGAATGAGCAGTTCTTC.

DNA of the CDR3: TGCGCCAGCAGCCCCAGGGTGTTCATCTACGAGCAGTACTTC. Translation: CASSPRVFIYEQYF. The chain joins TRBV4-3 to TRBJ2-7; D is perhaps TRBD1 (5 bases). Trimming removed 4 bases from V and 3 bases from J, with 13 bases in between. CDR3 length: 14 residues. CDR1 LGHNA and CDR2 YSLEER come from the germline V gene.

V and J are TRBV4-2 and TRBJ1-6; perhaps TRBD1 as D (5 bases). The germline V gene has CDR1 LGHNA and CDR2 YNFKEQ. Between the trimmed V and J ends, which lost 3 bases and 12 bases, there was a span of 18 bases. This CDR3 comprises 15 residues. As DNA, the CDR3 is TGTGCCAGCAGCCAGCCCGGGGGAGGCCTAATACCCCTCCACTTT. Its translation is CASSQPGGGLIPLHF.

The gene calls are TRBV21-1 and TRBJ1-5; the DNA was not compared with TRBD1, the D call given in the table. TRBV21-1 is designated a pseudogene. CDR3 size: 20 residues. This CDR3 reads CASSAQARTGALYCNQPQHF. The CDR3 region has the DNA TGTGCCAGCAGCGCTCAAGCACGGACAGGGGCTTTATATTGCAATCAGCCCCAGCATTTT.

The CDR3 nucleotides read TGTGCCAGCAGCCAAGAATACAGGGTCGGCTACACCTTC. Protein product: CASSQEYRVGYTF. This chain uses TRBV14 with TRBJ1-2; possibly TRBD1 for D (6 bases). This CDR3 has 13 residues. V was shortened by 0 bases and J by 8 bases, with 10 bases between the two germline ends. Germline V gives CDR1 SGHDN, CDR2 FVKESK.

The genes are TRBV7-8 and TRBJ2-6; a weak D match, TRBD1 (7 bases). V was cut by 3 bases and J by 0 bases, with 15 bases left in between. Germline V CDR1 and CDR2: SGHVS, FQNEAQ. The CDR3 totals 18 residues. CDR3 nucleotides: TGTGCCAGCAGCTTGCGGGACAGTTCCCCCTCTGGGGCCAACGTCCTGACTTTC. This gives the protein CASSLRDSSPSGANVLTF.

The CDR3 bases are TGTGCCAGCTGGGGGGTTTCTAGCACAGATACGCAGTATTTT. The encoded protein is CASWGVSSTDTQYF. V is TRBV27 and J is TRBJ2-3; maybe TRBD2 (6 bases). V was cut by 8 bases and J by 0 bases, with 12 bases left in between. CDR3 length: 14 residues. Per the germline V gene, CDR1 is MNHEY and CDR2 is SMNVEV (reference sequence).

The CDR3 region is CASSQVGDQGREKLFF. CDR3 sequence (DNA): TGTGCCAGCAGCCAAGTGGGGGATCAGGGGAGGGAAAAACTGTTTTTT. This chain joins TRBV4-2 and TRBJ1-4; TRBD1 is a possible D gene (6 bases). Trimming took 1 base from V and 8 from J, leaving 17 bases between them. The V gene's germline CDR1 is LGHNA and CDR2 YNFKEQ. This CDR3 spans 16 amino acids.

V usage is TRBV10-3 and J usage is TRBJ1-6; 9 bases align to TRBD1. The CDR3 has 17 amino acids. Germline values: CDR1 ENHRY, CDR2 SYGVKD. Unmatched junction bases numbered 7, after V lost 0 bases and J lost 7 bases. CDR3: CAISESTRGTGNSPLHF. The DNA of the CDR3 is TGTGCCATCAGTGAGTCGACCCGAGGGACAGGGAATTCACCCCTCCACTTT.

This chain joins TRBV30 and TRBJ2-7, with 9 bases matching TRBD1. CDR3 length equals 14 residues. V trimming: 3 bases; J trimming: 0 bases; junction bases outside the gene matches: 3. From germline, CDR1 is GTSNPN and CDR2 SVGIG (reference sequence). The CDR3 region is CAWSRDRASYEQYF. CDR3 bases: TGTGCCTGGAGCAGGGACAGGGCCTCCTACGAGCAGTACTTC.

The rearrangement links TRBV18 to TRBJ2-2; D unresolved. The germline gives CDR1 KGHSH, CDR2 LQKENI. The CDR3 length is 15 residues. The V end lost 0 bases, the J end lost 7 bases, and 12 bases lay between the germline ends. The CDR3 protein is CASSPPTGRYGELFF. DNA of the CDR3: TGTGCCAGCTCACCACCGACGGGCAGGTACGGGGAGCTGTTTTTT.

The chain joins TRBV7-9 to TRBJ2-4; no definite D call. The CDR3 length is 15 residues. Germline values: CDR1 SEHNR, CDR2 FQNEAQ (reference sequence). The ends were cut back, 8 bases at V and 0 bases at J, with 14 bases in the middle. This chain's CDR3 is CASQDTRIAKNIQYF. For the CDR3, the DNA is TGTGCCAGCCAAGACACAAGAATAGCCAAAAACATTCAGTACTTC.

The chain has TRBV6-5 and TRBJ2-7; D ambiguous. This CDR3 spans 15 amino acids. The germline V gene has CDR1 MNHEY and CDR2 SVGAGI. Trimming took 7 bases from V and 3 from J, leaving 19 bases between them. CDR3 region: CASTPPGRRVYEQYF. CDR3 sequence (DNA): TGTGCCAGCACTCCACCGGGCAGGAGAGTCTACGAGCAGTACTTC.

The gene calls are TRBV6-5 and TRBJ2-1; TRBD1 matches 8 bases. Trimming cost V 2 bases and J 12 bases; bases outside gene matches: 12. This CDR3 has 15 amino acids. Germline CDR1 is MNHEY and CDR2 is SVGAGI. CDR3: CASSYDNTGGYGQFF. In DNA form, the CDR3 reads TGTGCCAGCAGTTACGATAATACAGGGGGGTATGGGCAGTTCTTC.

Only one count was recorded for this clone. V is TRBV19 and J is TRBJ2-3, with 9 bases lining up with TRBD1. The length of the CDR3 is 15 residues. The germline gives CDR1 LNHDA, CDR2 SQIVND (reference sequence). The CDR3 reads CASRDADRGSDTQYF. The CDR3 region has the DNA TGTGCTTCCCGGGACGCGGACAGGGGATCAGATACGCAGTATTTT.

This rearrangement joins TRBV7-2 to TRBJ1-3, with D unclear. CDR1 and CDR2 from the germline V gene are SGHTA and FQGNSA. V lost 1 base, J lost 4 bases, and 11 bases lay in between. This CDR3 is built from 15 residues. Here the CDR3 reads CASSLDPWRGNTIYF. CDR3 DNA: TGTGCCAGCAGCTTAGATCCTTGGCGGGGAAACACCATATATTTT.

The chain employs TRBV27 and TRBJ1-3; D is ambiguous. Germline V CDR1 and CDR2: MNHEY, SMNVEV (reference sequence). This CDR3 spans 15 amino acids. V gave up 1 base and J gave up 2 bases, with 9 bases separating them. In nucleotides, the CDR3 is TGTGCCAGCAGTTTATGGGGAGCGGCTGGAAACACCATATATTTT. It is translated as CASSLWGAAGNTIYF.

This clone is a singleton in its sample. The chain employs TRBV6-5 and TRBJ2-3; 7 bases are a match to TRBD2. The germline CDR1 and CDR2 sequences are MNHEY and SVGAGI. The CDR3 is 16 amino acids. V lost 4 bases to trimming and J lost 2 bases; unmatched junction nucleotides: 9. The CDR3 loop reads CASSWTVTSYTDTQYF. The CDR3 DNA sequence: TGTGCCAGCAGTTGGACCGTGACTAGCTACACAGATACGCAGTATTTT.

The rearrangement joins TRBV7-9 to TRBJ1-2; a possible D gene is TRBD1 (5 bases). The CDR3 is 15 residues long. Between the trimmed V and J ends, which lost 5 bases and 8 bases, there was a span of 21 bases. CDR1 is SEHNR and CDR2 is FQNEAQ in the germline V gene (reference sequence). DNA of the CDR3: TGTGCCAGCAGCGACGAATTCTTTGGGACGGCCGGCTACACCTTC. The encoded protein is CASSDEFFGTAGYTF.

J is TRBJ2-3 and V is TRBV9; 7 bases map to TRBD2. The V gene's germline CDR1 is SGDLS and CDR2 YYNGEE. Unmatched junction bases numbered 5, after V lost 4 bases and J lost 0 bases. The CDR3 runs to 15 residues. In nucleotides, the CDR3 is TGTGCCAGCAGCTTAAGAGCGGGGAGCACAGATACGCAGTATTTT. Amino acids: CASSLRAGSTDTQYF.

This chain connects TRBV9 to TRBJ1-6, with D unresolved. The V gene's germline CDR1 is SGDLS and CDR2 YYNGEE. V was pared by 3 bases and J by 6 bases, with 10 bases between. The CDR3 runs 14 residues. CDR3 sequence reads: CASSATATNSPLHF. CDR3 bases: TGTGCCAGCAGCGCGACTGCTACTAATTCACCCCTCCACTTT. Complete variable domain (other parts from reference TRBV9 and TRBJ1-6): DSGVTQTPKHLITATGQRVTLRCSPRSGDLSVYWYQQSLDQGLQFLIQYYNGEERAKGNILERFSAQQFPDLHSELNLSSLELGDSALYFCASSATATNSPLHFGNGTRLTVT.

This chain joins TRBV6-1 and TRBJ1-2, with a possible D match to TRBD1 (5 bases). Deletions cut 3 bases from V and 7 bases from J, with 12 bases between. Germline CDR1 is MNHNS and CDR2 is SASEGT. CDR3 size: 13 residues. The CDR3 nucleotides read TGTGCCAGCAGTGAGCCAGGGCAGGGTGGCTACACCTTC. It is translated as CASSEPGQGGYTF.

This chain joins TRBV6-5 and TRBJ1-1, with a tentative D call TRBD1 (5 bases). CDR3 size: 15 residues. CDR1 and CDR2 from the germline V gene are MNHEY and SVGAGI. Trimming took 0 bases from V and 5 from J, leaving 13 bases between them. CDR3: CASSYSPGVGTEAFF. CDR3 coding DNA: TGTGCCAGCAGTTACTCTCCGGGGGTTGGAACTGAAGCTTTCTTT.

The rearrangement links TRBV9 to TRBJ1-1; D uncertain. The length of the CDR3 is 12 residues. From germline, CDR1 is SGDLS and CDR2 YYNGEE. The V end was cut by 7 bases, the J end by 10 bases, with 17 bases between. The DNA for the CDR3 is TGTGCCAGCTCTTTTGATGGGTTTGTAGCTTTCTTT. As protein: CASSFDGFVAFF.

The CDR3 bases are TGTGCCAGCAGCTTAGTAATTAAGGGTTCGGAGACCCAGTACTTC. This translates into CASSLVIKGSETQYF. V is TRBV7-2 and J is TRBJ2-5, with D unresolved. Per germline, CDR1 SGHTA and CDR2 FQGNSA. This CDR3 contains 15 residues. V was cut by 1 base and J by 5 bases, with 14 bases left in between. Variable domain in full (rest from reference TRBV7-2 and TRBJ2-5): GAGVSQSPSNKVTEKGKDVELRCDPISGHTALYWYRQSLGQGLEFLIYFQGNSAPDKSGLPSDRFSAERTGGSVSTLTIQRTQQEDSAVYLCASSLVIKGSETQYFGPGTRLLVL.

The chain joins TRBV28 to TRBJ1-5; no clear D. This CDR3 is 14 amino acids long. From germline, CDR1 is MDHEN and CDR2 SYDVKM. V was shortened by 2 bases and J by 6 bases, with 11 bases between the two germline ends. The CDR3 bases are TGTGCCAGCAGTTTACCCCTGATGGGTCAGCCCCAGCATTTT. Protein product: CASSLPLMGQPQHF.